The next 30 T cell receptor beta chains were all read from a single sample in a study of T cell responses to AZD1222 COVID-19 vaccine. Sequencing used immunoSEQ multiplex PCR; TCRdb keeps in-frame clones, though not all of them. The sample gives 200,000 to 250,000 clones, roughly 94% of which show up once; around 1.5% is in the top ten. The specimen comprised peripheral blood, sampled 28 days after the second dose of the MenACWY control vaccine. These receptors were collected from an adult who received the MenACWY meningococcal vaccine as a control.

J is TRBJ2-1 and V is TRBV9; 13 bases are shared with TRBD2. Germline loops: CDR1 SGDLS, CDR2 YYNGEE. The CDR3 runs 13 residues. V was pared by 3 bases and J by 14 bases, with 5 bases of the junction left unmatched. The CDR3 sequence: CASSARTSGSEFF. The CDR3 DNA is TGTGCCAGCAGCGCCCGGACTAGCGGGAGCGAGTTCTTC. The full variable domain, with the rest looked up from reference TRBV9 and TRBJ2-1, is DSGVTQTPKHLITATGQRVTLRCSPRSGDLSVYWYQQSLDQGLQFLIQYYNGEERAKGNILERFSAQQFPDLHSELNLSSLELGDSALYFCASSARTSGSEFFGPGTRLTVL.

The chain employs TRBV20-1 and TRBJ2-7; D unclear. The germline V and J ends were trimmed by 6 bases and 5 bases, with 11 bases remaining between them. The CDR3 consists of 11 residues. Germline lookup yields CDR1 DFQATT and CDR2 SNEGSKA (reference sequence). CDR3 sequence reads: CSARPAHEQYF. The CDR3 DNA follows: TGCAGTGCGCGGCCGGCGCACGAGCAGTACTTC.

This chain joins TRBV27 and TRBJ2-7; maybe TRBD2 (5 bases). This CDR3 has 11 residues. CDR1 and CDR2 (germline): MNHEY, SMNVEV (reference sequence). V was pared by 5 bases and J by 6 bases, with 8 bases between. The CDR3 sequence is CASSRGAEQYF. CDR3 DNA sequence: TGTGCCAGCAGTCGGGGTGCCGAGCAGTACTTC.

The rearrangement joins TRBV29-1 to TRBJ1-2; 7 nucleotides line up with TRBD1. The CDR3 runs 13 residues. V dropped 3 bases and J dropped 2; count of bases not matched to a gene: 3. Germline V gives CDR1 SQVTM, CDR2 ANQGSEA. The CDR3 DNA sequence: TGCAGCGTTGAGGTCAGGGGGAACTATGGCTACACCTTC. Translation: CSVEVRGNYGYTF.

The chain employs TRBV5-6 and TRBJ1-5; no clear D gene. Germline V gene sequence: CDR1 SGHDT, CDR2 YYEEEE. Deletions cut 0 bases from V and 0 bases from J, with 7 bases between. The CDR3 has 15 residues. The DNA for the CDR3 is TGTGCCAGCAGCTTGGGACGGACTAGCAATCAGCCCCAGCATTTT. The encoded protein is CASSLGRTSNQPQHF.

The genes are TRBV7-9 and TRBJ2-2, with 13 bases matching TRBD2. The junction had 12 bases not matched to a gene; V was cut back by 6 bases and J by 2 bases. Germline-derived CDR1 and CDR2 are SEHNR and FQNEAQ (reference sequence). The CDR3 has 19 amino acids. CDR3 in amino acids: CASRPGLAGPMTNTGELFF. Written as DNA, the CDR3 is TGTGCCAGCAGACCGGGACTAGCGGGACCTATGACAAACACCGGGGAGCTGTTTTTT. Supplemented by reference TRBV7-9 and TRBJ2-2, the full variable domain reads DTGVSQNPRHKITKRGQNVTFRCDPISEHNRLYWYRQTLGQGPEFLTYFQNEAQLEKSRLLSDRFSAERPKGSFSTLEIQRTEQGDSAMYLCASRPGLAGPMTNTGELFFGEGSRLTVL.

The V and J genes are TRBV19 and TRBJ2-7, with 8 bases identical to TRBD2. V lost 3 bases, J lost 3 bases, and 10 bases stayed unmatched. Germline-derived CDR1 and CDR2 are LNHDA and SQIVND (reference sequence). The CDR3 has 16 residues. The CDR3 nucleotides are TGTGCCAGTAGTATTGGTTCGGGAGGGATAAACTACGAGCAGTACTTC. This sequence encodes CASSIGSGGINYEQYF.

V usage is TRBV25-1 and J usage is TRBJ1-3; D gene ambiguous. Trimming left V 5 bases short and J 3 bases short, with 14 bases between. Germline V gene lookup returns CDR1 MGHDK and CDR2 SYGVNS. The CDR3 contains 15 residues. The CDR3 DNA is TGTGCCAGCAGTCCCCCGACCGGGAATGGAAACACCATATATTTT. Protein product: CASSPPTGNGNTIYF.

The rearrangement uses TRBV27 and TRBJ1-1; 9 bases map to TRBD1. Losses at the gene ends were 5 bases for V and 7 bases for J; bases not matched to a gene: 5. CDR1 and CDR2 from the germline V gene are MNHEY and SMNVEV (reference sequence). This CDR3 has 13 amino acids. CDR3 in amino acids: CASSKQGAGEAFF. The CDR3 DNA sequence: TGTGCCAGCAGTAAACAGGGGGCTGGTGAAGCTTTCTTT.

This rearrangement joins TRBV12-3 or TRBV12-4 to TRBJ1-2, with D unclear. The CDR3 has 12 amino acids. The V end lost 5 bases, the J end lost 1 base, and 5 bases lay between the germline ends. The CDR3 DNA follows: TGTGCCAGCAGTCGTAGTAACTATGGCTACACCTTC. It encodes CASSRSNYGYTF.

The V and J genes are TRBV5-1 and TRBJ2-3, with D possibly being TRBD1 (5 bases). Trimming left V 4 bases short and J 0 bases short, with 12 bases between. The CDR3 totals 15 residues. Germline CDR1 SGHRS, CDR2 YFSETQ. DNA of the CDR3: TGCGCCAGCAGCAGACAGTCCTCTAGCACAGATACGCAGTATTTT. Protein: CASSRQSSSTDTQYF.

This clone was observed once. V and J are TRBV9 and TRBJ2-7, with a weak D call TRBD2 (6 bases). The germline V and J ends were trimmed by 0 bases and 3 bases, with 10 bases remaining between them. The CDR3 totals 14 residues. The V gene's germline CDR1 is SGDLS and CDR2 YYNGEE. The CDR3 nucleotides read TGTGCCAGCAGCGTAGCGGGAGAGGGCTACGAGCAGTACTTC. Amino acid sequence: CASSVAGEGYEQYF.

The chain uses TRBV28 and TRBJ1-6, with D possibly matching TRBD1 (6 bases). Germline V gene lookup returns CDR1 MDHEN and CDR2 SYDVKM. CDR3 length equals 14 residues. The V end was cut by 4 bases, the J end by 10 bases, with 14 bases between. The CDR3 reads CASSSGQGRSPLHF. As DNA, the CDR3 is TGTGCCAGCAGTTCGGGGCAGGGGCGGTCACCCCTCCACTTT.

The table lists this clone with a count of one. The rearrangement joins TRBV7-6 to TRBJ1-2, with 10 bases that match TRBD1. CDR1 SGHVS and CDR2 FNYEAQ come from the germline V gene. V lost 0 bases and J lost 1; bases outside the gene matches: 11. The CDR3 loop spans 19 amino acids. The CDR3 region is CASSLADVTGGLGNYGYTF. The CDR3 nucleotides read TGTGCCAGCAGCTTAGCGGATGTGACAGGGGGCCTTGGTAACTATGGCTACACCTTC.

V usage is TRBV9 and J usage is TRBJ2-3; 9 bases fit TRBD2. Germline values: CDR1 SGDLS, CDR2 YYNGEE. With V trimmed by 0 bases and J by 3 bases, 8 bases remained unmatched. CDR3 size: 17 residues. CDR3 DNA: TGTGCCAGCAGCGTAGCGGGTAGCGGGGGAGGAACAGATACGCAGTATTTT. The encoded protein is CASSVAGSGGGTDTQYF.

J is TRBJ1-6 and V is TRBV7-2; a weak D match, TRBD1 (5 bases). V was pared by 2 bases and J by 9 bases, with 11 bases between. The CDR3 sequence is 14 residues long. Germline V CDR1 and CDR2: SGHTA, FQGNSA. The CDR3 DNA is TGTGCCAGCAGCTTACAGGGTGAGCGTTCACCCCTCCACTTT. Protein product: CASSLQGERSPLHF.

The gene calls are TRBV11-3 and TRBJ2-5, with 7 bases identical to TRBD2. CDR1 and CDR2 from the germline V gene are SGHNT and YENEEA. V shed 1 base and J 2 bases; nucleotides not matched to a gene: 4. The CDR3 has 15 amino acids. The CDR3 is CASSLAGGPQETQYF. In nucleotides, the CDR3 is TGTGCCAGCAGCTTAGCGGGGGGACCACAAGAGACCCAGTACTTC.

This chain uses TRBV7-2 with TRBJ2-7, with a weak D call TRBD1 (6 bases). V was clipped by 4 bases and J by 6 bases, with 10 bases between them. CDR1 SGHTA and CDR2 FQGNSA come from the germline V gene. The CDR3 runs to 12 residues. CDR3 in DNA: TGTGCCAGCAGCTCCGGGACACGCGAGCAGTACTTC. Protein product: CASSSGTREQYF.

J is TRBJ1-2 and V is TRBV9; tentative D call: TRBD1 (5 bases). V was pared by 3 bases and J by 0 bases, with 9 bases between. This CDR3 has 14 amino acids. Germline values: CDR1 SGDLS, CDR2 YYNGEE. CDR3 sequence: CASSGWGANYGYTF. CDR3 DNA sequence: TGTGCCAGCAGCGGGTGGGGGGCTAACTATGGCTACACCTTC.

The chain employs TRBV19 and TRBJ1-2, with D possibly matching TRBD1 (5 bases). This CDR3 is 14 amino acids long. Germline V gene data show CDR1 as LNHDA and CDR2 as SQIVND (reference sequence). V was clipped by 6 bases and J by 13 bases, with 24 bases between them. The CDR3 nucleotides are TGTGCCAGTAGCTCGACAGAACGAACTCTGGTGCCCACCTTC. Translation gives CASSSTERTLVPTF.

This sequence joins TRBV5-4 and TRBJ2-1; 9 positions match TRBD1. There are 13 residues in the CDR3. V shed 5 bases and J 9 bases; nucleotides not matched to a gene: 6. Germline V CDR1 and CDR2: SGHNT, YYREEE (reference sequence). CDR3 amino acids: CASRTGGMGEQFF. In DNA, the CDR3 is TGTGCCAGCAGAACAGGGGGCATGGGTGAGCAGTTCTTC.

CDR3 nucleotide sequence: TGTGCCAGCAGTTACTCGGGTCCGCGCGTGGATACGCAGTATTTT. The encoded protein is CASSYSGPRVDTQYF. The rearrangement joins TRBV6-6 to TRBJ2-3; D unclear. Trimming cost V 0 bases and J 6 bases, with 13 bases left between them. Germline-derived CDR1 and CDR2 are MNHNY and SVGAGI (reference sequence). The CDR3 extends over 15 amino acids.

This chain links TRBV4-1 with TRBJ1-2; 7 bases map to TRBD1. CDR3 length: 15 amino acids. CDR1 is MGHRA and CDR2 is YSYEKL in the germline V gene. The V and J ends lost 1 base and 2 bases, in that order; junction bases with no gene match: 4. CDR3 region: CASSQGDRTNYGYTF. The DNA for the CDR3 is TGCGCCAGCAGCCAAGGGGACAGAACCAACTATGGCTACACCTTC.

The chain couples TRBV6-2 or TRBV6-3 to TRBJ2-4; D not certain. Germline V gives CDR1 MNHEY, CDR2 SVGEGT. The CDR3 extends over 16 amino acids. The V end lost 0 bases, the J end lost 2 bases, and 11 bases lay between the germline ends. The DNA for the CDR3 is TGTGCCAGCAGTTACTCGACTGGTATGTCCAAAAACATTCAGTACTTC. This encodes CASSYSTGMSKNIQYF.

The chain joins TRBV2 to TRBJ2-7; D perhaps matches TRBD2 (6 bases). Germline V gene sequence: CDR1 SNHLY, CDR2 FYNNEI. The ends were cut back, 3 bases at V and 0 bases at J, with 12 bases in the middle. The CDR3 consists of 15 residues. The CDR3 here is CASSEEGTRSYEQYF. Here the CDR3 DNA reads TGTGCCAGCAGTGAGGAGGGAACCCGCTCCTACGAGCAGTACTTC.

J is TRBJ2-1 and V is TRBV19; D unclear. CDR3 size: 12 residues. The V gene's germline CDR1 is LNHDA and CDR2 SQIVND (reference sequence). V was shortened by 5 bases and J by 5 bases, with 7 bases between the two germline ends. CDR3: CASSPDHNEQFF. As DNA, the CDR3 is TGTGCCAGTAGTCCCGACCACAATGAGCAGTTCTTC.

DNA for the CDR3: TGCGCCAGCAGCGGACTACAGGGAAGTGAAGCTTTCTTT. Its translation: CASSGLQGSEAFF. The V call is TRBV5-1, the J call TRBJ1-1, with D perhaps TRBD1 (6 bases). This CDR3 region has 13 residues. Trimming left V 4 bases short and J 7 bases short, with 14 bases between. Germline CDR1 reads SGHRS; CDR2 reads YFSETQ.

This sequence joins TRBV30 and TRBJ1-3; D uncertain. Trimming stripped 0 bases from V and 1 base from J, with 10 bases between. The germline gives CDR1 GTSNPN, CDR2 SVGIG (reference sequence). The CDR3 spans 15 residues. Here the CDR3 reads CAWSVILGSGNTIYF. The CDR3 DNA sequence: TGTGCCTGGAGTGTGATTTTGGGGTCTGGAAACACCATATATTTT.

The CDR3 is CASRGPGGNEKLFF. The CDR3 DNA follows: TGTGCCAGCAGAGGGCCCGGCGGTAATGAAAAACTGTTTTTT. The chain employs TRBV4-2 and TRBJ1-4; D call uncertain. Germline lookup yields CDR1 LGHNA and CDR2 YNFKEQ. V was cut by 6 bases and J by 4 bases, with 12 bases left in between. The length of the CDR3 is 14 residues.

The genes are TRBV28 and TRBJ2-4; D is uncertain. The CDR3 consists of 13 residues. V was trimmed by 7 bases and J by 2 bases, leaving 9 bases between them. Germline-derived CDR1 and CDR2 are MDHEN and SYDVKM. The CDR3 sequence is CASTSPPKNIQYF. The CDR3 DNA reads TGTGCCAGCACTAGTCCCCCCAAAAACATTCAGTACTTC.